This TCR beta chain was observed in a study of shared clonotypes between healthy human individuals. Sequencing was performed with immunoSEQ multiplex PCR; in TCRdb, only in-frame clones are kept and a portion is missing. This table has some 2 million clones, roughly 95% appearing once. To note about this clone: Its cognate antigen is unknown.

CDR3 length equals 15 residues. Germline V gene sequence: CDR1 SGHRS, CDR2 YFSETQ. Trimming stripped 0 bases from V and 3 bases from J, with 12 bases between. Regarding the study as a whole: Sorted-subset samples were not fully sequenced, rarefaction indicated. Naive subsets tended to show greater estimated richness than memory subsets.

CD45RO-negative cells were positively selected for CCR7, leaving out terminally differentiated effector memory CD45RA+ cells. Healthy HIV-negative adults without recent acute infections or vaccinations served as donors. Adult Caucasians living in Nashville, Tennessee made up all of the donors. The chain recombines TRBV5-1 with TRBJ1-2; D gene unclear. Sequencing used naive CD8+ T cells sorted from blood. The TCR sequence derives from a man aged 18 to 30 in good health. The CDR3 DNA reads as TGCGCCAGCAGCTTGGCCCTGGGTCTTGACTATGGCTACACCTTC. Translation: CASSLALGLDYGYTF.